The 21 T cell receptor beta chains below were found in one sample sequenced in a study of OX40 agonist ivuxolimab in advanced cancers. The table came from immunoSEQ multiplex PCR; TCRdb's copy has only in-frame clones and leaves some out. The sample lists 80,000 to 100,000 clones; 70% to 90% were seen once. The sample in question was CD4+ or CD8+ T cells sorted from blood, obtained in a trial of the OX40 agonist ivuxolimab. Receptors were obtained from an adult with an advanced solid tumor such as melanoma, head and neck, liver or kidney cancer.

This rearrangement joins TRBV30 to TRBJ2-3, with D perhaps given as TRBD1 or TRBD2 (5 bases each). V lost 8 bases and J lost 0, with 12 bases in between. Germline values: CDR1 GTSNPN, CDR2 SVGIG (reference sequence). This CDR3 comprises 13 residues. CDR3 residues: CAGGTGSTDTQYF. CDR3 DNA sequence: TGTGCCGGGGGTACGGGGAGCACAGATACGCAGTATTTT.

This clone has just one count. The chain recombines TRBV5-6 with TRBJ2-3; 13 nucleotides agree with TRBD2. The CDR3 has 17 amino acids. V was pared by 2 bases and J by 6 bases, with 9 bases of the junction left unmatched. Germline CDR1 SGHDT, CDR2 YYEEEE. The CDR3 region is CASSFGLAGAWWDTQYF. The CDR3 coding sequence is TGTGCCAGCAGCTTCGGACTAGCGGGAGCGTGGTGGGATACGCAGTATTTT.

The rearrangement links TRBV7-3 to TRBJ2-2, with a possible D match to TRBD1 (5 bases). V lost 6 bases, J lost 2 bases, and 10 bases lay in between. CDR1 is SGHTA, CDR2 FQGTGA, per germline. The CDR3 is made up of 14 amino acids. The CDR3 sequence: CASSSDSNTGELFF. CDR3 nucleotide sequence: TGTGCCAGCAGTTCTGACAGCAACACCGGGGAGCTGTTTTTT.

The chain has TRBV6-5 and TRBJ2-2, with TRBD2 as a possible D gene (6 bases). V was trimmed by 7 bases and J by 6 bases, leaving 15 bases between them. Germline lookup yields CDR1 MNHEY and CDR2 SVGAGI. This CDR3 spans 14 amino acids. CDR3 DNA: TGTGCCAGCAAGACGGGAGTCGGCCCCGGGGAGCTGTTTTTT. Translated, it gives CASKTGVGPGELFF.

CDR3 sequence: CAITRDIGYGYTF. The CDR3 coding sequence is TGTGCCATTACCCGGGATATTGGGTATGGCTACACCTTC. The chain recombines TRBV6-1 with TRBJ1-2; no definite D call. CDR3 length: 13 amino acids. Trimming removed 10 bases at V and 5 bases at J, with 17 bases between. From germline, CDR1 is MNHNS and CDR2 SASEGT.

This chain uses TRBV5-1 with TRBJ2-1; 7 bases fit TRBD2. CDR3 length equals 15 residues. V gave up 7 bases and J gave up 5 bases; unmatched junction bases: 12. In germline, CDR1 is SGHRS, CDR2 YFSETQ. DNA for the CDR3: TGCGCCAGCCGGGCGGTGGGAGGGCCGAACAATGAGCAGTTCTTC. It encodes CASRAVGGPNNEQFF.

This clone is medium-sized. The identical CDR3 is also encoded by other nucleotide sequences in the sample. The CDR3 DNA is TGTGCCAGCAGCTTAGGGGGTGGGCCCGGGGAGCTGTTTTTT. This sequence encodes CASSLGGGPGELFF. The chain couples TRBV7-2 to TRBJ2-2; D gene unclear. V gave up 1 base and J gave up 6 bases, with 9 bases separating them. From germline, CDR1 is SGHTA and CDR2 FQGNSA. The CDR3 has 14 residues.

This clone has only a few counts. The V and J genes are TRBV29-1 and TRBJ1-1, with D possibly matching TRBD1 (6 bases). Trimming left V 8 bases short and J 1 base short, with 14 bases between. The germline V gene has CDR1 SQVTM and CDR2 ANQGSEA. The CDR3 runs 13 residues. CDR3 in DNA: TGCAGCACGGGGGGCTCTGGGAACACTGAAGCTTTCTTT. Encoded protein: CSTGGSGNTEAFF.

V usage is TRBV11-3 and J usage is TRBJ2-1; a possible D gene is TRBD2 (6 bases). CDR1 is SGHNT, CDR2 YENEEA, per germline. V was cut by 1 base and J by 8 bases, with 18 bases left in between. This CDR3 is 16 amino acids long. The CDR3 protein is CASSLGGSGGGDEQFF. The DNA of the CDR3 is TGTGCCAGCAGCTTAGGAGGTAGCGGAGGCGGCGATGAGCAGTTCTTC.

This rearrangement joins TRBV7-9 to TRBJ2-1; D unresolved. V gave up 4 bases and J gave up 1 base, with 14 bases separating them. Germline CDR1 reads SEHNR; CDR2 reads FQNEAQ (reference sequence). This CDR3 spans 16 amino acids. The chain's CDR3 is CASSSIPLGSYNEQFF. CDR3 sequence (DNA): TGTGCCAGCAGCTCAATCCCCTTGGGTTCCTACAATGAGCAGTTCTTC.

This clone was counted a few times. In DNA form, the CDR3 reads TGCGCCAGACCATACCCCATGAGCGAGCAGTACGTC. Amino acid sequence: CARPYPMSEQYV. The rearrangement joins TRBV5-1 to TRBJ2-7; D call uncertain. Trimming cost V 8 bases and J 6 bases, with 15 bases left between them. Germline-derived CDR1 and CDR2 are SGHRS and YFSETQ. The CDR3 totals 12 residues.

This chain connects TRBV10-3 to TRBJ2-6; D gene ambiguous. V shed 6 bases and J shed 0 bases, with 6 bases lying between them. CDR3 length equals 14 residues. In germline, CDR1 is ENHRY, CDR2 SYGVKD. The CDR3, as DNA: TGTGCCATCAGGTACAGCTCTGGGGCCAACGTCCTGACTTTC. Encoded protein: CAIRYSSGANVLTF.

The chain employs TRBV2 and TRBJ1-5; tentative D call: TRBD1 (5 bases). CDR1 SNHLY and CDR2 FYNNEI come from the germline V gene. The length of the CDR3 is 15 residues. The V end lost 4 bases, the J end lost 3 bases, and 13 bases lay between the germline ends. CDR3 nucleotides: TGTGCCAGCAGTGCGGAAACAGGATTCAATCAGCCCCAGCATTTT. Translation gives CASSAETGFNQPQHF.

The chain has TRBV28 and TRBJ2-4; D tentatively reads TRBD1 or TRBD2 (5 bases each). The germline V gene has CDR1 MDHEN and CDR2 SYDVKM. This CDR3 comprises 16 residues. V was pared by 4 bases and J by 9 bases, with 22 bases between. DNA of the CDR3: TGTGCCAGCAGTTCCCCGGCTATTACCGGGGACGTCATTCAGTACTTC. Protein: CASSSPAITGDVIQYF.

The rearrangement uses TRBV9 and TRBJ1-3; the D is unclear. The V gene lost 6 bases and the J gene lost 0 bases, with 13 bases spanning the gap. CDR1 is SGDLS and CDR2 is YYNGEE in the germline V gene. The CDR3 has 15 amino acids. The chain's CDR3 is CASTTDGSSGNTIYF. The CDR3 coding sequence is TGTGCCAGCACCACCGACGGTAGCTCTGGAAACACCATATATTTT.

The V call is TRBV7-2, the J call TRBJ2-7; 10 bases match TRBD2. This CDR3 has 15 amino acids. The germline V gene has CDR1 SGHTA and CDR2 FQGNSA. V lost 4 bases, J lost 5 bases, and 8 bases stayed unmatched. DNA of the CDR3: TGTGCCAGCAGCTATGAGGCTAGCGGGAGAAACGAGCAGTACTTC. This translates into CASSYEASGRNEQYF.

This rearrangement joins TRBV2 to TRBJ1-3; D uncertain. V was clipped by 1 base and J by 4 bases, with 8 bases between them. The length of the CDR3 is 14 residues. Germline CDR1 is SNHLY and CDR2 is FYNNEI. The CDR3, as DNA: TGTGCCAGCAGTGAAGAATCCGGAGGAAACACCATATATTTT. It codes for CASSEESGGNTIYF. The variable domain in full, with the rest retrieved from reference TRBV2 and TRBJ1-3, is EPEVTQTPSHQVTQMGQEVILRCVPISNHLYFYWYRQILGQKVEFLVSFYNNEISEKSEIFDDQFSVERPDGSNFTLKIRSTKLEDSAMYFCASSEESGGNTIYFGEGSWLTVV.

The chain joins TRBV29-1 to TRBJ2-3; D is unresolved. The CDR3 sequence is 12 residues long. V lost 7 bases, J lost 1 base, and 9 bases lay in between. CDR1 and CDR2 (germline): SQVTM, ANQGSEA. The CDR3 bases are TGCAGCGCCACGCCTGGCACAGATACGCAGTATTTT. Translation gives CSATPGTDTQYF.

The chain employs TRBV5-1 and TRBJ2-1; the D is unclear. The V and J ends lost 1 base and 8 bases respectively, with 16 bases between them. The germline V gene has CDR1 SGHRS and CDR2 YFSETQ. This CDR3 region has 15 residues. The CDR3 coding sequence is TGCGCCAGCAGCTTGCTGGACGACCAACGTTATGAGCAGTTCTTC. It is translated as CASSLLDDQRYEQFF.

This CDR3 reads CASSVGASGFEQFF. The CDR3 DNA is TGTGCCAGCAGCGTAGGGGCTAGCGGGTTTGAGCAGTTCTTC. The chain carries TRBV9 and TRBJ2-1, with 8 bases aligning to TRBD2. Germline V gene lookup returns CDR1 SGDLS and CDR2 YYNGEE. The CDR3 totals 14 residues. The trim removed 0 bases at V and 9 bases at J, leaving 5 bases unmatched.

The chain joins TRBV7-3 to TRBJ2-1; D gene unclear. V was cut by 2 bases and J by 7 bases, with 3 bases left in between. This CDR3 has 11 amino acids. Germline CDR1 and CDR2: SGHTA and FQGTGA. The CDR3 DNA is TGTGCCAGCAGCTTAGGAAATGAGCAGTTCTTC. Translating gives CASSLGNEQFF.